A selection of T cell receptor beta chains follows, all from one sample in a study of cytomegalovirus exposure and HLA in healthy donors. Sequencing used immunoSEQ multiplex PCR; TCRdb keeps in-frame clones, though not all of them. Here the sample spans under 200,000 clones, around 80% being singletons. Sequenced sample: PBMCs. The receptors were sampled from a woman younger than 45 in good health and CMV-seropositive. Each CDR3 is given with its conserved first and last residue. Each record gives: clone size, CDR3 length, J gene, D gene, V gene, CDR3 protein, CDR3 DNA. The D gene is left open where the match is weak. Clone size is not always given. Where it is, it says once, few, many or a class for expanded clones.

clone_size: NA
cdr3_length: 16
j_call: TRBJ2-7
d_call: NA
v_call: TRBV15
cdr3_aa: CATSRDWGQPSYEQYF
cdr3_nt: TGTGCCACCAGCAGAGATTGGGGACAACCTTCCTACGAGCAGTACTTC

clone_size: NA
cdr3_length: 14
j_call: TRBJ1-2
d_call: NA
v_call: TRBV9
cdr3_aa: CASSPFGGVYGYTF
cdr3_nt: TGTGCCAGCAGCCCTTTTGGGGGGGTCTATGGCTACACCTTC

clone_size: NA
cdr3_length: 13
j_call: TRBJ2-2
d_call: NA
v_call: TRBV19
cdr3_aa: CASSIPQGGELFF
cdr3_nt: TGTGCCAGTAGTATACCACAGGGCGGGGAGCTGTTTTTT

clone_size: NA
cdr3_length: 14
j_call: TRBJ1-1
d_call: TRBD1
v_call: TRBV19
cdr3_aa: CASSVQGRNTEAFF
cdr3_nt: TGTGCCAGTAGTGTACAGGGGAGGAACACTGAAGCTTTCTTT

clone_size: NA
cdr3_length: 13
j_call: TRBJ1-1
d_call: TRBD1
v_call: TRBV18
cdr3_aa: CASTQGAVTEAFF
cdr3_nt: TGTGCCAGTACGCAGGGGGCGGTCACTGAAGCTTTCTTT

clone_size: few
cdr3_length: 18
j_call: TRBJ2-6
d_call: TRBD1
v_call: TRBV11-2
cdr3_aa: CASSLSTGGASGANVLTF
cdr3_nt: TGTGCCAGCAGCTTAAGCACAGGGGGCGCGTCTGGGGCCAACGTCCTGACTTTC

clone_size: NA
cdr3_length: 14
j_call: TRBJ1-6
d_call: NA
v_call: TRBV7-2
cdr3_aa: CASSLVNGNSPLHF
cdr3_nt: TGTGCCAGCAGCTTAGTGAACGGGAATTCACCCCTCCACTTT

clone_size: once
cdr3_length: 14
j_call: TRBJ2-2
d_call: NA
v_call: TRBV19
cdr3_aa: CASRQTANTGELFF
cdr3_nt: TGTGCCAGTAGACAGACCGCGAACACCGGGGAGCTGTTTTTT

clone_size: few
cdr3_length: 15
j_call: TRBJ2-1
d_call: TRBD1
v_call: TRBV7-8
cdr3_aa: CASSLDGQGYDEQFF
cdr3_nt: TGTGCCAGCAGCTTAGACGGACAGGGGTATGATGAGCAGTTCTTC

clone_size: NA
cdr3_length: 15
j_call: TRBJ2-2
d_call: NA
v_call: TRBV11-3
cdr3_aa: CASSSPLGATGELFF
cdr3_nt: TGTGCCAGCAGCTCCCCCCTGGGGGCCACCGGGGAGCTGTTTTTT

clone_size: NA
cdr3_length: 17
j_call: TRBJ2-7
d_call: TRBD1
v_call: TRBV7-2
cdr3_aa: CASSLEGLGTGAFEQYF
cdr3_nt: TGTGCCAGCAGCTTAGAGGGCTTGGGGACAGGGGCGTTCGAGCAGTACTTC

clone_size: NA
cdr3_length: 14
j_call: TRBJ2-5
d_call: NA
v_call: TRBV7-2
cdr3_aa: CASSLPSSWETQYF
cdr3_nt: TGTGCCAGCAGCTTACCGTCTAGCTGGGAGACCCAGTACTTC

clone_size: few
cdr3_length: 13
j_call: TRBJ1-4
d_call: NA
v_call: TRBV5-6
cdr3_aa: CASSLFRGEKLFF
cdr3_nt: TGTGCCAGCAGCTTGTTCAGGGGTGAAAAACTGTTTTTT

clone_size: NA
cdr3_length: 13
j_call: TRBJ2-4
d_call: TRBD2
v_call: TRBV15
cdr3_aa: CATSREGLGLQYF
cdr3_nt: TGTGCCACCAGCAGAGAGGGACTAGGCTTACAGTACTTC

clone_size: NA
cdr3_length: 15
j_call: TRBJ2-7
d_call: TRBD1
v_call: TRBV5-1
cdr3_aa: CASSLGTGGTGEQYF
cdr3_nt: TGCGCCAGCAGCTTAGGGACAGGGGGTACTGGCGAGCAGTACTTC

clone_size: NA
cdr3_length: 16
j_call: TRBJ1-5
d_call: TRBD1
v_call: TRBV19
cdr3_aa: CASSLHTGTGDQPQHF
cdr3_nt: TGTGCCAGTAGCCTTCATACCGGGACAGGGGATCAGCCCCAGCATTTT

clone_size: NA
cdr3_length: 11
j_call: TRBJ2-5
d_call: NA
v_call: TRBV21-1
cdr3_aa: CASISGETQYF
cdr3_nt: TGTGCCAGCATCTCGGGGGAGACCCAGTACTTC

clone_size: NA
cdr3_length: 12
j_call: TRBJ1-2
d_call: NA
v_call: TRBV21-1
cdr3_aa: CASSKEGDGYTF
cdr3_nt: TGTGCCAGCAGCAAAGAAGGGGATGGCTACACCTTC

clone_size: NA
cdr3_length: 13
j_call: TRBJ1-2
d_call: NA
v_call: TRBV28
cdr3_aa: CASRQLGQHGYTF
cdr3_nt: TGTGCCAGCAGGCAATTAGGACAGCATGGCTACACCTTC

clone_size: once
cdr3_length: 15
j_call: TRBJ1-5
d_call: NA
v_call: TRBV6-1
cdr3_aa: CASSEVGEDNQPQHF
cdr3_nt: TGTGCCAGCAGTGAAGTTGGGGAGGACAATCAGCCCCAGCATTTT

clone_size: NA
cdr3_length: 14
j_call: TRBJ2-5
d_call: NA
v_call: TRBV29-1
cdr3_aa: CSVAGRDLGETQYF
cdr3_nt: TGCAGCGTTGCCGGCAGGGATTTGGGAGAGACCCAGTACTTC

clone_size: few
cdr3_length: 14
j_call: TRBJ2-7
d_call: NA
v_call: TRBV6-5
cdr3_aa: CASSSYREFYEQYF
cdr3_nt: TGTGCCAGCAGTTCCTACAGGGAATTCTACGAGCAGTACTTC

clone_size: NA
cdr3_length: 13
j_call: TRBJ1-2
d_call: NA
v_call: TRBV19
cdr3_aa: CASSTRQVSGYTF
cdr3_nt: TGTGCCAGTAGTACCCGACAGGTCTCTGGCTACACCTTC

clone_size: once
cdr3_length: 14
j_call: TRBJ2-7
d_call: TRBD1
v_call: TRBV5-4
cdr3_aa: CASSLAGQGDEQYF
cdr3_nt: TGTGCCAGCAGCTTGGCCGGGCAGGGGGACGAGCAGTACTTC

clone_size: NA
cdr3_length: 17
j_call: TRBJ1-1
d_call: NA
v_call: TRBV19
cdr3_aa: CASSSRFFATGRTEAFF
cdr3_nt: TGTGCCAGTAGTAGCCGGTTTTTCGCCACAGGGCGCACTGAAGCTTTCTTT

clone_size: once
cdr3_length: 14
j_call: TRBJ2-7
d_call: TRBD2
v_call: TRBV5-6
cdr3_aa: CASSLSGGFYEQYF
cdr3_nt: TGTGCCAGCAGCTTAAGCGGGGGATTTTACGAGCAGTACTTC

clone_size: NA
cdr3_length: 13
j_call: TRBJ2-5
d_call: NA
v_call: TRBV7-9
cdr3_aa: CASRGTPQETQYF
cdr3_nt: TGTGCCAGCAGAGGGACACCCCAAGAGACCCAGTACTTC

clone_size: NA
cdr3_length: 13
j_call: TRBJ1-2
d_call: NA
v_call: TRBV7-9
cdr3_aa: CASSPVRGISYTF
cdr3_nt: TGTGCCAGCAGCCCCGTGAGGGGGATAAGCTACACCTTC

clone_size: NA
cdr3_length: 14
j_call: TRBJ2-3
d_call: NA
v_call: TRBV9
cdr3_aa: CASSVESAGDTQYF
cdr3_nt: TGTGCCAGCAGCGTAGAAAGCGCCGGTGATACGCAGTATTTT

clone_size: few
cdr3_length: 15
j_call: TRBJ2-5
d_call: NA
v_call: TRBV19
cdr3_aa: CASSGQVVGVETQYF
cdr3_nt: TGTGCCAGTAGTGGTCAGGTCGTAGGGGTTGAGACCCAGTACTTC

clone_size: NA
cdr3_length: 14
j_call: TRBJ2-5
d_call: NA
v_call: TRBV5-1
cdr3_aa: CASSLLSSQETQYF
cdr3_nt: TGCGCCAGCAGCTTGTTAAGTAGTCAAGAGACCCAGTACTTC

clone_size: NA
cdr3_length: 16
j_call: TRBJ1-4
d_call: NA
v_call: TRBV4-2
cdr3_aa: CASSLTDSAANEKLFF
cdr3_nt: TGTGCCAGCAGCCTGACAGACAGCGCGGCTAATGAAAAACTGTTTTTT

clone_size: NA
cdr3_length: 11
j_call: TRBJ1-2
d_call: NA
v_call: TRBV6-1
cdr3_aa: CASKLQGGYTF
cdr3_nt: TGTGCCAGCAAGTTACAGGGTGGCTACACCTTC

clone_size: NA
cdr3_length: 13
j_call: TRBJ1-2
d_call: NA
v_call: TRBV2
cdr3_aa: CASNRERENGYTF
cdr3_nt: TGTGCCAGCAACAGGGAAAGGGAGAATGGCTACACCTTC

clone_size: NA
cdr3_length: 14
j_call: TRBJ1-1
d_call: TRBD1
v_call: TRBV5-1
cdr3_aa: CASSVEGQGSEAFF
cdr3_nt: TGCGCCAGCAGCGTGGAGGGACAGGGGTCCGAAGCTTTCTTT

clone_size: NA
cdr3_length: 18
j_call: TRBJ1-2
d_call: TRBD1
v_call: TRBV7-8
cdr3_aa: CASSPYTPGGTTFYGYTF
cdr3_nt: TGTGCCAGCAGCCCCTATACCCCAGGGGGGACAACCTTCTATGGCTACACCTTC

clone_size: NA
cdr3_length: 14
j_call: TRBJ2-5
d_call: TRBD1
v_call: TRBV13
cdr3_aa: CASSTRTGGETQYF
cdr3_nt: TGTGCCAGCAGCACACGGACAGGGGGTGAGACCCAGTACTTC